This passage covers 23 T cell receptor beta chains from one sample sequenced in a study of cytomegalovirus exposure and HLA in healthy donors. The primer mix had 60 Vbeta and 13 Jbeta primers. Data came from immunoSEQ multiplex PCR; TCRdb stores just in-frame clones and leaves some out. The profile covers over 95,000 clones, with about 70% appearing a single time and around 12% taken by the ten largest. Sample: PBMCs. The source is a woman aged 40 to 50 in good health and CMV-seropositive.

This rearrangement joins TRBV30 to TRBJ2-2, with D possibly being TRBD2 (5 bases). Trimming cost V 1 base and J 6 bases, with 12 bases left between them. The CDR3 loop spans 14 amino acids. In germline, CDR1 is GTSNPN, CDR2 SVGIG (reference sequence). CDR3 bases: TGTGCCTGGAGTGGCCCCGGGGTCGCCGGGGAGCTGTTTTTT. Its protein is CAWSGPGVAGELFF.

Points on this clone: Germline and junction disagree at one end, which may indicate a read error. The chain employs TRBV28 and TRBJ1-5, with D perhaps TRBD1 (6 bases). CDR1 and CDR2 (germline): MDHEN, SYDVKM. This CDR3 has 15 residues. This CDR3 is CASSPVSGGVQPRHF. For the CDR3, the DNA is TGTGCCAGCAGCCCCGTTTCGGGGGGCGTACAGCCCCGGCATTTT.

This clone has just a few counts. This chain joins TRBV2 and TRBJ1-5; TRBD1 might be the D (6 bases). The CDR3 is made up of 14 amino acids. Trimming removed 5 bases from V and 7 bases from J, with 15 bases in between. CDR1 and CDR2 (germline): SNHLY, FYNNEI. The CDR3 coding sequence is TGTGCCAGCAGTACTACAGGGTTGGTCCAGCCCCAGCATTTT. Translated, it gives CASSTTGLVQPQHF.

The J gene is TRBJ2-3, the V gene TRBV2, with 13 bases identical to TRBD2. Germline CDR1 reads SNHLY; CDR2 reads FYNNEI. This CDR3 comprises 18 residues. The V gene end was trimmed by 2 bases and the J gene end by 4 bases; junction bases not matched to a gene: 9. CDR3 bases: TGTGCCAGCAGTGAACCCCTTGGACTAGCGGGGGTTGCAGATACGCAGTATTTT. This translates into CASSEPLGLAGVADTQYF.

For the CDR3, the DNA is TGCGCCAGCAGCCAAACGCCGCGGCGGAACTATGGCTACACCTTC. It is translated as CASSQTPRRNYGYTF. This chain uses TRBV5-1 with TRBJ1-2; D gene ambiguous. V was shortened by 4 bases and J by 2 bases, with 15 bases between the two germline ends. This CDR3 region has 15 residues. The V gene's germline CDR1 is SGHRS and CDR2 YFSETQ. The full variable domain, rest sourced from reference TRBV5-1 and TRBJ1-2, is KAGVTQTPRYLIKTRGQQVTLSCSPISGHRSVSWYQQTPGQGLQFLFEYFSETQRNKGNFPGRFSGRQFSNSRSEMNVSTLELGDSALYLCASSQTPRRNYGYTFGSGTRLTVV.

The chain joins TRBV18 to TRBJ1-1; the match to TRBD1 covers 8 bases. The CDR3 length is 14 residues. CDR1 and CDR2 from the germline V gene are KGHSH and LQKENI. The V and J ends lost 1 base and 5 bases, in that order; junction bases with no gene match: 3. The CDR3 region has the DNA TGTGCCAGCTCACCACAACAGGGGGAGACTGAAGCTTTCTTT. It codes for CASSPQQGETEAFF.

This clone was seen once. The V gene is TRBV6-5, the J gene TRBJ2-7; 8 bases are a match to TRBD2. The CDR3 covers 14 residues. Trimming removed 0 bases from V and 4 bases from J; junction bases left unmatched: 2. Germline loops: CDR1 MNHEY, CDR2 SVGAGI. The CDR3 DNA reads as TGTGCCAGCAGTTACTCTACGGGGGGGTACGAGCAGTACTTC. Amino acids: CASSYSTGGYEQYF.

The chain links TRBV20-1 to TRBJ2-3, with a tentative D call TRBD1 (6 bases). CDR3 size: 11 residues. CDR1 and CDR2 from the germline V gene are DFQATT and SNEGSKA (reference sequence). Trimming took off 5 bases at V and 9 bases at J, with 12 bases between the two ends. The CDR3 DNA sequence: TGCAGTGCTCAAGAGGGGGACACGCAGTATTTT. This sequence encodes CSAQEGDTQYF.

This chain uses TRBV28 with TRBJ1-1; 10 nucleotides align to TRBD1. Germline V lookup: CDR1 MDHEN, CDR2 SYDVKM. The CDR3 covers 15 residues. Trimming at V came to 1 base and at J to 6 bases, leaving 5 bases not matched to a gene. The DNA of the CDR3 is TGTGCCAGCAGTTTATTTGGGACAGGGGTCTCTGAAGCTTTCTTT. It encodes CASSLFGTGVSEAFF.

The rearrangement uses TRBV28 and TRBJ2-7; 9 nucleotides line up with TRBD1. J gave up 6 bases and V 3 bases, and 6 bases lay outside the gene matches. Germline assignment: CDR1 MDHEN and CDR2 SYDVKM. This CDR3 is built from 14 residues. The CDR3 sequence: CASSFAQGAVEQYF. CDR3 sequence (DNA): TGTGCCAGCAGTTTCGCACAGGGGGCGGTCGAGCAGTACTTC.

The rearrangement uses TRBV12-5 and TRBJ2-5, with D possibly TRBD2 on 6 matching bases. The CDR3 spans 13 residues. V was pared by 8 bases and J by 3 bases, with 13 bases between. Germline loops: CDR1 LGHNT, CDR2 FRNRAP. The CDR3 DNA reads as TGTGCTAGTAGGGATCGGGGGAAAGAGACCCAGTACTTC. Its translation: CASRDRGKETQYF.

This clone has only one observation. The chain joins TRBV2 to TRBJ2-7; a weak D match, TRBD2 (5 bases). The CDR3 extends over 13 amino acids. V lost 7 bases to trimming and J lost 6 bases, with 16 bases between them. Germline V CDR1 and CDR2: SNHLY, FYNNEI. The CDR3 DNA reads TGTGCCAGCACCCCTCAGTGGGCGGGCGAGCAGTACTTC. It yields the protein CASTPQWAGEQYF.

J is TRBJ1-2 and V is TRBV5-8; weak D call: TRBD1 (6 bases). Germline V CDR1 and CDR2: SGHTS, YDEGEE. V gave up 5 bases and J gave up 5 bases, with 13 bases separating them. This CDR3 region has 13 residues. Here the CDR3 DNA reads TGTGCCAGCAGGCGGGGGCTATTATATGGCTACACCTTC. As protein: CASRRGLLYGYTF.

The chain joins TRBV30 to TRBJ1-5, with D perhaps matching TRBD1 (6 bases). Germline lookup yields CDR1 GTSNPN and CDR2 SVGIG (reference sequence). V gave up 2 bases and J gave up 4 bases, with 9 bases separating them. This CDR3 is built from 13 residues. CDR3 bases: TGTGCCTGGAGTAGACAGGAAAATCAGCCCCAGCATTTT. This translates into CAWSRQENQPQHF.

The chain has TRBV10-2 and TRBJ2-3, with 11 bases matching TRBD2. The V and J ends lost 6 bases and 6 bases, in that order; junction bases with no gene match: 14. The germline gives CDR1 WSHSY, CDR2 SAAADI. The CDR3 has 17 amino acids. The CDR3 protein is CASSFFLASGGRDTQYF. CDR3 DNA sequence: TGCGCCAGCAGCTTCTTTTTAGCTAGCGGGGGGAGGGATACGCAGTATTTT.

The chain employs TRBV30 and TRBJ1-6, with a weak D call TRBD1 (6 bases). V was trimmed by 4 bases and J by 6 bases, leaving 10 bases between them. The CDR3 covers 13 residues. CDR1 is GTSNPN and CDR2 is SVGIG in the germline V gene (reference sequence). The CDR3 DNA reads as TGTGCCTGGAATACAGGGTCTAATTCACCCCTCCACTTT. Amino acids: CAWNTGSNSPLHF.

The CDR3 loop is CAWSPGTSVEQFF. As DNA, the CDR3 is TGTGCCTGGAGTCCCGGGACTAGCGTTGAGCAGTTCTTC. This rearrangement joins TRBV30 to TRBJ2-1, with 10 bases fitting TRBD2. Germline V gene lookup returns CDR1 GTSNPN and CDR2 SVGIG (reference sequence). The CDR3 length is 13 residues. The junction had 4 bases not matched to a gene; V was cut back by 2 bases and J by 9 bases.

This chain connects TRBV21-1 to TRBJ2-7; TRBD2, the table's D call, was not compared with the DNA. TRBV21-1 is reported as a pseudogene. The CDR3 totals 18 residues. The CDR3 DNA reads TGTGCCAGCAGCAAAGTAGGCGGGGGGCGGGGGCCCACCTACGAGCAGTACTTC. Its translation: CASSKVGGGRGPTYEQYF.

The chain employs TRBV5-4 and TRBJ2-1; 12 bases align to TRBD2. The germline CDR1 and CDR2 sequences are SGHNT and YYREEE (reference sequence). The ends lost 1 base at V and 10 bases at J; junction bases unmatched: 6. CDR3 length: 15 amino acids. The CDR3 nucleotides read TGTGCCAGCAGCTTGTGGCTAGCGGGGGGGCAGGAGCAGTTCTTC. It codes for CASSLWLAGGQEQFF.

This chain connects TRBV29-1 to TRBJ2-7, with D maybe TRBD2 (5 bases). The germline CDR1 and CDR2 sequences are SQVTM and ANQGSEA. The CDR3 consists of 12 residues. V lost 7 bases, J lost 9 bases, and 19 bases lay in between. DNA of the CDR3: TGCAGCGCTCAGGCACCGCCTCGGGGGCAGTACTTC. This codes for CSAQAPPRGQYF.

The CDR3 sequence is CASALYEDNEQFF. The CDR3 coding sequence is TGTGCTAGTGCCCTCTACGAAGACAATGAGCAGTTCTTC. The V and J genes are TRBV12-5 and TRBJ2-1; no firm D call. With 7 bases removed from V and 5 bases from J, the gap between germline ends came to 12 bases. Germline CDR1 and CDR2: LGHNT and FRNRAP. The CDR3 contains 13 residues.

The J gene is TRBJ1-2, the V gene TRBV30, with D hard to call. CDR1 and CDR2 from the germline V gene are GTSNPN and SVGIG (reference sequence). V lost 3 bases and J lost 2, with 7 bases in between. The CDR3 consists of 12 residues. The CDR3 nucleotides read TGTGCCTGGAGCCCAGAAAACTATGGCTACACCTTC. This codes for CAWSPENYGYTF. The full variable domain, its missing parts supplied by reference TRBV30 and TRBJ1-2, is SQTIHQWPATLVQPVGSPLSLECTVEGTSNPNLYWYRQAAGRGLQLLFYSVGIGQISSEVPQNLSASRPQDRQFILSSKKLLLSDSGFYLCAWSPENYGYTFGSGTRLTVV.

In DNA, the CDR3 is TGCAGTGCCACCCAGGGGAATGAAGCTTTCTTT. Its translation is CSATQGNEAFF. The chain employs TRBV20-1 and TRBJ1-1; TRBD1 is a possible D gene (6 bases). The CDR3 spans 11 residues. V was shortened by 6 bases and J by 7 bases, with 12 bases between the two germline ends. Germline CDR1 reads DFQATT; CDR2 reads SNEGSKA (reference sequence).